The 32 T cell receptor beta chains below were found in one sample sequenced in a study of CD8 T cells in Susac syndrome. After extraction with the RNeasy kit, about 0.45 to 1 ug of the RNA was reverse transcribed using random hexamers. TCRdb ran MiXCR on the immunoSEQ multiplex PCR reads and lists one entry per CDR3 protein. The data hold some 190,000 distinct CDR3 sequences, with approximately 94% observed a single time. The specimen was CD4+ T cells from PBMCs. Receptors were obtained from a human donor with multiple sclerosis.

The rearrangement links TRBV12-3 or TRBV12-4 to TRBJ2-1; 9 bases are shared with TRBD1. The V segment lost 3 bases and the J segment 12 bases; nucleotides outside the gene matches: 12. The length of the CDR3 is 15 residues. The CDR3 reads CASSFPGQGSRGQFF. The CDR3 nucleotides read TGTGCCAGCAGTTTCCCGGGACAGGGTTCAAGGGGGCAGTTCTTC.

This clonotype was detected only a few times. The V gene is TRBV4-1, the J gene TRBJ2-7; 9 bases align to TRBD1. V lost 4 bases and J lost 5; bases outside the gene matches: 12. Germline CDR1 is MGHRA and CDR2 is YSYEKL. The CDR3 has 16 amino acids. Here the CDR3 reads CASSLVRQGVRNEQYF. The CDR3 coding sequence is TGCGCCAGCAGCCTCGTCAGACAGGGGGTAAGGAACGAGCAGTACTTC.

The rearrangement uses TRBV29-1 and TRBJ2-6, with 7 bases aligning to TRBD1. Germline V lookup: CDR1 SQVTM, CDR2 ANQGSEA. The CDR3 has 15 residues. The V and J ends lost 4 bases and 4 bases, in that order; junction bases with no gene match: 7. CDR3 coding DNA: TGCAGCGTTGTAGGTGGGACAGCAGGGGCCAACGTCCTGACTTTC. It specifies CSVVGGTAGANVLTF.

This chain uses TRBV30 with TRBJ1-2; D is uncertain. This CDR3 is 11 amino acids long. V was cut by 2 bases and J by 6 bases, with 7 bases left in between. The germline V gene has CDR1 GTSNPN and CDR2 SVGIG (reference sequence). As DNA, the CDR3 is TGTGCCTGGAGTCCCGGGGATGGCTACACCTTC. Encoded protein: CAWSPGDGYTF.

The rearrangement links TRBV3-1 to TRBJ1-1; D not resolved. V lost 0 bases and J lost 5, with 7 bases in between. The germline V gene has CDR1 LGHDT and CDR2 YNNKEL (reference sequence). CDR3 size: 13 residues. The CDR3 is CASSQDARTEAFF. The CDR3 DNA reads TGTGCCAGCAGCCAAGATGCCAGGACTGAAGCTTTCTTT.

V gene TRBV30 combines with J gene TRBJ2-3; 9 bases are shared with TRBD2. V was pared by 0 bases and J by 3 bases, with 1 base of the junction left unmatched. The CDR3 totals 14 residues. Germline V gene data show CDR1 as GTSNPN and CDR2 as SVGIG (reference sequence). The chain's CDR3 is CAWSVSGGTDTQYF. CDR3 bases: TGTGCCTGGAGTGTAAGCGGGGGGACAGATACGCAGTATTTT.

The chain uses TRBV29-1 and TRBJ2-1; D remains unclear. Germline-derived CDR1 and CDR2 are SQVTM and ANQGSEA. CDR3 length: 15 amino acids. Trimming removed 1 base at V and 9 bases at J, with 19 bases between. CDR3 in DNA: TGCAGCGTTGAAGTAGAGTCAAGCAATAATGGTGAGCAGTTCTTC. Translated, it gives CSVEVESSNNGEQFF.

This chain links TRBV28 with TRBJ2-2; possibly TRBD2 for D (7 bases). Germline V gene sequence: CDR1 MDHEN, CDR2 SYDVKM. The ends were cut back, 6 bases at V and 6 bases at J, with 17 bases in the middle. The CDR3 extends over 15 amino acids. CDR3 coding DNA: TGTGCCAGCAGACCGGGGGGCGCAGCTTCCGGGGAGCTGTTTTTT. Its translation is CASRPGGAASGELFF.

The chain is built from TRBV12-5 and TRBJ1-6, with D possibly matching TRBD1 (5 bases). V shed 4 bases and J shed 5 bases, with 15 bases lying between them. CDR1 and CDR2 from the germline V gene are LGHNT and FRNRAP. There are 16 residues in the CDR3. This chain's CDR3 is CASGSWGPGHNSPLHF. CDR3 sequence (DNA): TGTGCTAGTGGTTCGTGGGGTCCAGGGCATAATTCACCCCTCCACTTT.

The V gene is TRBV28, the J gene TRBJ2-7, with TRBD1 matching over 9 bases. Germline values: CDR1 MDHEN, CDR2 SYDVKM. With V trimmed by 3 bases and J by 2 bases, 2 bases remained unmatched. CDR3 size: 14 residues. The CDR3 loop reads CASSLNRGPYEQYF. The DNA of the CDR3 is TGTGCCAGCAGTTTGAACAGGGGGCCCTACGAGCAGTACTTC.

This clonotype has a single count. This chain joins TRBV20-1 and TRBJ2-3, with a weak D call TRBD1 (5 bases). The CDR3 contains 12 residues. Germline V CDR1 and CDR2: DFQATT, SNEGSKA (reference sequence). V lost 3 bases and J 2 bases, leaving 6 bases between the germline ends. For the CDR3, the DNA is TGCAGTGCTAGGACAGACACAGATACGCAGTATTTT. Translated: CSARTDTDTQYF.

The chain recombines TRBV7-9 with TRBJ1-2, with D unclear. V gave up 1 base and J gave up 10 bases, with 16 bases separating them. Per germline, CDR1 SEHNR and CDR2 FQNEAQ (reference sequence). The CDR3 contains 14 residues. CDR3 protein: CASSLESGERAYTF. The CDR3 DNA is TGTGCCAGCAGCTTAGAGTCCGGGGAGAGAGCCTACACCTTC.

This chain joins TRBV29-1 and TRBJ1-2; D is unclear. Germline CDR1 is SQVTM and CDR2 is ANQGSEA. The CDR3 runs 14 residues. V lost 2 bases and J lost 0, with 10 bases in between. Here the CDR3 DNA reads TGCAGCGTTGAACGGCCCTTAACTAACTATGGCTACACCTTC. Translating gives CSVERPLTNYGYTF.

The chain couples TRBV5-1 to TRBJ1-2; the D is unclear. V was cut by 4 bases and J by 0 bases, with 16 bases left in between. The CDR3 totals 16 residues. CDR1 is SGHRS and CDR2 is YFSETQ in the germline V gene. CDR3 DNA: TGCGCCAGCAGCGCCGGGCGAAGTTCCGCTAACTATGGCTACACCTTC. This gives the protein CASSAGRSSANYGYTF.

In DNA form, the CDR3 reads TGTGCCAGCAGTGAAGTGGGTAAGCGGGCCTACGAGCAGTACTTC. This translates into CASSEVGKRAYEQYF. The gene calls are TRBV2 and TRBJ2-7, with D perhaps matching TRBD2 (6 bases). Trimming cost V 1 base and J 2 bases, with 12 bases left between them. Germline V CDR1 and CDR2: SNHLY, FYNNEI. CDR3 length: 15 residues.

The chain recombines TRBV9 with TRBJ1-1, with D unclear. Germline V gene lookup returns CDR1 SGDLS and CDR2 YYNGEE. The V end lost 0 bases, the J end lost 1 base, and 7 bases lay between the germline ends. The CDR3 runs 14 residues. The CDR3 nucleotides are TGTGCCAGCAGCGTAGAAACGGGGAACACTGAAGCTTTCTTT. Its translation: CASSVETGNTEAFF.

This sequence joins TRBV3-1 and TRBJ2-1; D gene unclear. Germline V gene data show CDR1 as LGHDT and CDR2 as YNNKEL (reference sequence). CDR3 length: 13 amino acids. Trimming removed 1 base at V and 8 bases at J, with 9 bases between. CDR3 coding DNA: TGTGCCAGCAGCCAAGGTTGGGTCCATGAGCAGTTCTTC. This encodes CASSQGWVHEQFF.

The chain employs TRBV29-1 and TRBJ1-1; no reliable D call. The CDR3 sequence is 12 residues long. Germline lookup yields CDR1 SQVTM and CDR2 ANQGSEA. V gave up 1 base and J gave up 1 base, with 4 bases separating them. CDR3 coding DNA: TGCAGCGTTGAAGGATGGAACACTGAAGCTTTCTTT. Its translation is CSVEGWNTEAFF.

The chain joins TRBV7-2 to TRBJ2-1; 11 bases are shared with TRBD2. CDR1 is SGHTA, CDR2 FQGNSA, per germline. J lost 8 bases, V lost 5 bases, and 5 bases had no gene match. This CDR3 comprises 14 residues. This CDR3 is CASSAGLAAHEQFF. In nucleotides, the CDR3 is TGTGCCAGCAGCGCGGGACTAGCGGCCCATGAGCAGTTCTTC.

The chain uses TRBV27 and TRBJ1-5; 8 bases match TRBD1. V dropped 2 bases and J dropped 4; count of bases not matched to a gene: 4. CDR1 and CDR2 from the germline V gene are MNHEY and SMNVEV (reference sequence). The CDR3 contains 15 residues. CDR3 sequence (DNA): TGTGCCAGCAGTTTAGGGGGACAGGATAATCAGCCCCAGCATTTT. This gives the protein CASSLGGQDNQPQHF.

The chain joins TRBV27 to TRBJ2-5; no definite D call. The germline V gene has CDR1 MNHEY and CDR2 SMNVEV (reference sequence). V gave up 0 bases and J gave up 7 bases, with 15 bases separating them. This CDR3 comprises 15 residues. The CDR3 DNA follows: TGTGCCAGCAGTTTATCGGGTATAGGAGAAGGGACCCAGTACTTC. Its translation is CASSLSGIGEGTQYF.

This clonotype was counted a single time. The rearrangement uses TRBV27 and TRBJ1-5, with a tentative D call TRBD1 (5 bases). V was pared by 8 bases and J by 6 bases, with 17 bases between. The length of the CDR3 is 14 residues. Germline V gene lookup returns CDR1 MNHEY and CDR2 SMNVEV (reference sequence). This CDR3 reads CASRPRGVGQPQHF. The CDR3 region has the DNA TGTGCCAGCCGCCCGAGAGGGGTCGGTCAGCCCCAGCATTTT.

The chain combines TRBV30 with TRBJ2-1, with D tentatively TRBD1 (6 bases). This CDR3 contains 16 residues. The germline V gene encodes CDR1 GTSNPN and CDR2 SVGIG (reference sequence). Trimming left V 3 bases short and J 8 bases short, with 23 bases between. The CDR3 DNA sequence: TGTGCCTGGAGCCTATTTGGTAGGGCATCAGGGGATGAGCAGTTCTTC. As protein: CAWSLFGRASGDEQFF.

V is TRBV7-8 and J is TRBJ1-2, with no clear D. Trimming cost V 2 bases and J 3 bases, with 10 bases left between them. The CDR3 length is 14 residues. From germline, CDR1 is SGHVS and CDR2 FQNEAQ. The CDR3 loop is CASSLSSSDYGYTF. As DNA, the CDR3 is TGTGCCAGCAGCTTATCCTCTTCGGACTATGGCTACACCTTC.

The chain combines TRBV20-1 with TRBJ1-2, with D unresolved. Germline assignment: CDR1 DFQATT and CDR2 SNEGSKA (reference sequence). V dropped 5 bases and J dropped 3 bases, with 10 bases sitting between them. CDR3 size: 12 residues. CDR3 sequence reads: CSASGDHYGYTF. The DNA for the CDR3 is TGCAGTGCTTCAGGAGATCACTATGGCTACACCTTC.

The rearrangement links TRBV12-3 or TRBV12-4 to TRBJ2-1, with 8 bases lining up with TRBD1. The CDR3 spans 17 residues. Germline trimming cut 6 bases from V and 0 bases from J; bases unmatched to any gene: 10. This CDR3 reads CASRPRTGLSSYNEQFF. In DNA form, the CDR3 reads TGTGCCAGCAGGCCCCGGACAGGGCTGAGCTCCTACAATGAGCAGTTCTTC.

J is TRBJ1-5 and V is TRBV3-1, with D uncertain. Germline V gene data show CDR1 as LGHDT and CDR2 as YNNKEL (reference sequence). The V end was cut by 1 base, the J end by 5 bases, with 9 bases between. This CDR3 spans 14 amino acids. The CDR3 region is CASSQVIGDQPQHF. The CDR3 DNA is TGTGCCAGCAGCCAAGTAATCGGGGATCAGCCCCAGCATTTT.

The chain links TRBV20-1 to TRBJ2-2; D gene ambiguous. The CDR3 has 14 residues. In germline, CDR1 is DFQATT, CDR2 SNEGSKA (reference sequence). Trimming left V 3 bases short and J 4 bases short, with 12 bases between. CDR3 nucleotides: TGCAGTGCTAGCTCTGCGGTGTCCACCGGGGAGCTGTTTTTT. Encoded protein: CSASSAVSTGELFF.

This clonotype was observed once. This chain joins TRBV29-1 and TRBJ1-4, with TRBD1 as a possible D gene (5 bases). Looked up from germline, CDR1 is SQVTM and CDR2 is ANQGSEA. This CDR3 comprises 13 residues. With 8 bases removed from V and 5 bases from J, the gap between germline ends came to 15 bases. The DNA for the CDR3 is TGCAGCCCGGAGAGGGGTGAAAATGAAAAACTGTTTTTT. This gives the protein CSPERGENEKLFF.

In its sample, this clonotype was seen once. The chain is built from TRBV2 and TRBJ2-7; D unclear. V gave up 7 bases and J gave up 0 bases, with 10 bases separating them. Germline CDR1 SNHLY, CDR2 FYNNEI. The CDR3 is made up of 13 amino acids. This CDR3 reads CASTGPSSYEQYF. The CDR3 DNA reads TGTGCCAGCACAGGACCCAGCTCCTACGAGCAGTACTTC.

The chain links TRBV20-1 to TRBJ2-1; 9 positions agree with TRBD1. CDR3 length: 15 amino acids. CDR1 DFQATT and CDR2 SNEGSKA come from the germline V gene (reference sequence). J lost 4 bases, V lost 6 bases, and 10 bases had no gene match. DNA of the CDR3: TGCAGTGCCGCTGACAGGGGGATGCCTTACAATGAGCAGTTCTTC. It yields the protein CSAADRGMPYNEQFF.

Here the CDR3 DNA reads TGTGCCAGCAGTGACGTAGGGACCTCCCGGAACACTGAAGCTTTCTTT. It encodes CASSDVGTSRNTEAFF. The chain recombines TRBV2 with TRBJ1-1, with D possibly TRBD1 on 5 matching bases. Trimming removed 3 bases at V and 1 base at J, with 15 bases between. The CDR3 covers 16 residues. CDR1 is SNHLY, CDR2 FYNNEI, per germline.